Listed below are T cell receptor beta chains from one sample, sequenced in a study of CD8+CD57+ T cells in acquired aplastic anemia. One entry per CDR3 protein, called by TCRdb with MiXCR from the reads. The table shows roughly 170,000 distinct CDR3 sequences, with about 50% occurring only once. Sequenced material: sorted CD4+, CD8+, or CD8+CD57+ T cells (not recorded which) from PBMCs. The source is a human donor with aplastic anemia. Each CDR3 is given with its conserved first and last residue. The D gene is left open where the match is weak. Part of the rows lack a size; the others show once, few, many or a class for expanded clones.

TRBJ1-5 TRBV6-1 TRBD1 . TGTGCCAGCTCCCGGGACAGGGATTCCCTTAGCAATCAGCCCCAGCATTTT CASSRDRDSLSNQPQHF
TRBJ1-2 TRBV9 . many TGTGCCAGCAGCGTAGGGGGGGGGTCCCACTATGGCTACACCTTC CASSVGGGSHYGYTF
TRBJ1-2 TRBV2 . . TGTGCCAGCAGTGAGGGTCAGGGGTATGGCTACACCTTC CASSEGQGYGYTF
TRBJ2-7 TRBV5-8 . many TGTGCCAGCAGCTTGAATGCCTACGAGCAGTACTTC CASSLNAYEQYF
TRBJ1-1 TRBV10-2 TRBD1 few TGCGCCAGCAGCCCAAGGACAGGCCGACCTGAAGCTTTCTTT CASSPRTGRPEAFF
TRBJ2-5 TRBV7-9 TRBD2 many TGTGCCAGCAGCTTCGGCGGGGGGAGATACCAAGAGACCCAGTACTTC CASSFGGGRYQETQYF
TRBJ2-7 TRBV10-3 TRBD2 . TGTGCCATCAGTGATCTTTTAACGGGAGGGCCCAACGAGCAGTACTTC CAISDLLTGGPNEQYF
TRBJ2-5 TRBV6-4 . . TGTGCCAGCGGGACACGCCAAGAGACCCAGTACTTC CASGTRQETQYF
TRBJ1-2 TRBV12-3/TRBV12-4 . many TGTGCCAGCAGGCCCATTGGGTTGCCCCCTCTCGGCTACACCTTC CASRPIGLPPLGYTF
TRBJ1-6 TRBV12-3/TRBV12-4 . . TGTGCCAGCAGCAATATGCTCATCCTCCACTTT CASSNMLILHF
TRBJ2-7 TRBV7-2 . . TGTGCCAGCAAGGCGGCTAGCGCCTACGAGCAGTACTTC CASKAASAYEQYF